Given below is one T cell receptor beta chain in context. As yet, its antigen is unknown. This entry comes from a study of T cells in tuberculosis. Overall study: CD1B tetramers identified T cells specific for mycobacterial lipid GMM. Within 7 days of starting treatment, or before, PBMC were stored. Study outcomes and limitations: Active tuberculosis TCR-alpha repertoires lay closer to GMM-specific TCRs than IGRA-negative controls, suggesting clonal expansion.

The junction had 5 bases not matched to a gene; V was cut back by 6 bases and J by 9 bases. Germline CDR1 MGHDK, CDR2 SYGVNS. The CDR3 length is 13 residues. Sequencing was performed with immunoSEQ multiplex PCR; in TCRdb, only in-frame clones are kept and a portion is missing. The table includes fewer than 40,000 clones, roughly 86% detected once. Time point described: new active TB diagnosis, blood taken before or within 7 days of starting treatment. The TCR comes from an adult with tuberculosis. The specimen was PBMCs, collected at tuberculosis diagnosis. The V gene is TRBV25-1, the J gene TRBJ1-6; 7 bases match TRBD1. Here the CDR3 reads CASSGGGLSPLHF. The CDR3 DNA reads as TGTGCCAGCAGCGGAGGGGGCCTTTCACCCCTCCACTTT.